This paragraph reports one T cell receptor (beta chain). The entry originates in a study of control samples from healthy donors and cancer patients. Sequencing was performed with immunoSEQ multiplex PCR; in TCRdb, only in-frame clones are kept and a portion is missing. The data contain about 54,000 clones, nearly 96% of them singletons. This CDR3 comprises 13 residues. Germline CDR1 is SGHDT and CDR2 is YYEEEE. Deletions cut 2 bases from V and 7 bases from J, with 10 bases between. The sequence derives from a woman younger than 45 in good health. The sequenced sample was blood. This chain uses TRBV5-6 with TRBJ1-5, with a tentative D call TRBD1 (5 bases). The CDR3 nucleotides read TGTGCCAGCAGCTTATGGGGGGGGCAGCCCCAGCATTTT. This translates into CASSLWGGQPQHF. Together with reference TRBV5-6 and TRBJ1-5, the CDR3 gives the full variable domain: DAGVTQSPTHLIKTRGQQVTLRCSPKSGHDTVSWYQQALGQGPQFIFQYYEEEERQRGNFPDRFSGHQFPNYSSELNVNALLLGDSALYLCASSLWGGQPQHFGDGTRLSIL.